This TCR beta chain originates from a study of T cells after yellow fever vaccination. Findings and limits, study-wide: Some clonotypes were seen in both the CD4 and the CD8 compartments. These made up a small share and likely arose from convergent recombination. When the response was secondary, it was weaker but reached its peak faster, day 5 versus 15. Abundant contaminating clonotypes from the bulk population could appear in FACS-sorted repertoires.

MiXCR, run by TCRdb on the 5' RACE reads, gives a single entry per CDR3 protein. The sample has roughly 190,000 distinct CDR3 sequences, approximately 11% seen once. Trimming took 6 bases from V and 3 from J; bases not matched to a gene: 5. The CDR3 totals 14 residues. Germline V gives CDR1 MNHNY, CDR2 SVGAGI (reference sequence). This clonotype has ten or more counts. Its cognate antigen is unknown. The chain links TRBV6-6 to TRBJ2-3; 8 bases map to TRBD1. Material: CD8+ T cells sorted from PBMCs, obtained 15 days after the yellow fever booster vaccination. The receptor comes from a man aged 18 to 35 who received the YFV17D yellow fever vaccine. The CDR3 nucleotides read TGTGCCAGCAGCCCTGACAGGGGTACAGATACGCAGTATTTT. It is translated as CASSPDRGTDTQYF.